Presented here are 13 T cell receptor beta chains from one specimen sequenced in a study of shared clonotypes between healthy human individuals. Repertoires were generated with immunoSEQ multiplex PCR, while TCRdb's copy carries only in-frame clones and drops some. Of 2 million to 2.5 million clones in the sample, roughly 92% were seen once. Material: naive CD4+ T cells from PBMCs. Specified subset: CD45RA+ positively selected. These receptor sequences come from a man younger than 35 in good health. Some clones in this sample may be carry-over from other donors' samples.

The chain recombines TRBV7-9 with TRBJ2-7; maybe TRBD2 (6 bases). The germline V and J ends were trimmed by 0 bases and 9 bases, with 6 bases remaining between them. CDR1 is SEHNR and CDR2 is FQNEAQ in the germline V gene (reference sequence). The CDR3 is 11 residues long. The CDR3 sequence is CASSLAGGQYF. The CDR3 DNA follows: TGTGCCAGCAGCTTAGCGGGGGGGCAGTACTTC.

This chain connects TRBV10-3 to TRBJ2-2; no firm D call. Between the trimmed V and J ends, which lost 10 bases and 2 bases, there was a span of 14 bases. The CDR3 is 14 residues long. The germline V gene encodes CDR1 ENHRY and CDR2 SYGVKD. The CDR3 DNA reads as TGTGCCACCCATGGCTCCGGAAACACCGGGGAGCTGTTTTTT. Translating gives CATHGSGNTGELFF.

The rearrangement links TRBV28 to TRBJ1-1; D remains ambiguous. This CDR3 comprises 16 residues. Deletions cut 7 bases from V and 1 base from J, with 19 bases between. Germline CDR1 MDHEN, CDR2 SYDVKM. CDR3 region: CASTHTKPSKNTEAFF. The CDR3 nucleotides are TGTGCCAGCACCCATACAAAGCCCTCTAAGAACACTGAAGCTTTCTTT.

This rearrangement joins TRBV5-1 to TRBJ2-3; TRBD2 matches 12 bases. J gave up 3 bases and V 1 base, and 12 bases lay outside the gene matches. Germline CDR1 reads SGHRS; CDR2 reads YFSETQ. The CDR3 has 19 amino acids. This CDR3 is CASSLSLAGGSTGTDTQYF. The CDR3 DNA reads TGCGCCAGCAGCTTGTCCCTAGCGGGAGGGTCTACGGGGACAGATACGCAGTATTTT.

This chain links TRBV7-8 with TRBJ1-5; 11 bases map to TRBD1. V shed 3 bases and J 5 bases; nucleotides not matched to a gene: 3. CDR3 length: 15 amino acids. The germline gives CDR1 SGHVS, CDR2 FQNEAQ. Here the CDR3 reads CASSFGTGGYQPQHF. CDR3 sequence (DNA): TGTGCCAGCAGCTTCGGGACAGGGGGATATCAGCCCCAGCATTTT.

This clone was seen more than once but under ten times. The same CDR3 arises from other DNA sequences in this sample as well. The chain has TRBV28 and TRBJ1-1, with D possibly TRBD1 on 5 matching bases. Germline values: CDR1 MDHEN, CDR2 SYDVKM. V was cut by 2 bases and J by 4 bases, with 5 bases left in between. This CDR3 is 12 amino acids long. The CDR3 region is CASSLQGTEAFF. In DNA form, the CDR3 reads TGTGCCAGCAGTTTACAGGGCACTGAAGCTTTCTTT.

CDR3 in amino acids: CASSKGEAGGPTDTQYF. In nucleotides, the CDR3 is TGTGCCAGCAGCAAAGGGGAAGCGGGAGGCCCCACAGATACGCAGTATTTT. The V and J genes are TRBV21-1 and TRBJ2-3; the table gives TRBD2 as D, unverified against the DNA. TRBV21-1 is labeled a pseudogene. The CDR3 is 17 residues long.

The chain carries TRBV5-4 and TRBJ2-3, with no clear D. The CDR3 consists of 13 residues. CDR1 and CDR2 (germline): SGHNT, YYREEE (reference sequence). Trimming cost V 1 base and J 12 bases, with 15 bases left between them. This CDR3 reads CASSLRERSFQYF. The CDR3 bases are TGTGCCAGCAGCTTGCGAGAACGGTCTTTCCAGTATTTT.

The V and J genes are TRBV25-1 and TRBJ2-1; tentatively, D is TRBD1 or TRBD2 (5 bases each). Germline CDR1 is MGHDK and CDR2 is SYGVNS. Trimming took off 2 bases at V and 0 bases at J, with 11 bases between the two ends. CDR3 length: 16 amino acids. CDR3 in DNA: TGTGCCAGCAGTGAACCCTCAGGGAGCTCCTACAATGAGCAGTTCTTC. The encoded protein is CASSEPSGSSYNEQFF.

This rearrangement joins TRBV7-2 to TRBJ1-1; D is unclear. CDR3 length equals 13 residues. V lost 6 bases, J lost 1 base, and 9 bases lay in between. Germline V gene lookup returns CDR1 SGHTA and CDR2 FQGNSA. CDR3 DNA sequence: TGTGCCAGCAGACCTGCCTGGAACACTGAAGCTTTCTTT. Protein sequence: CASRPAWNTEAFF.

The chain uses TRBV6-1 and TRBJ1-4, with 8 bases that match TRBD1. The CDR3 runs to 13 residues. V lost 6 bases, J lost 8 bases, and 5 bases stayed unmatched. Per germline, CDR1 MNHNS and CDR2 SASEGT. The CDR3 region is CASRTGEGEKLFF. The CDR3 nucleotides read TGTGCCAGCAGGACAGGGGAAGGGGAAAAACTGTTTTTT.

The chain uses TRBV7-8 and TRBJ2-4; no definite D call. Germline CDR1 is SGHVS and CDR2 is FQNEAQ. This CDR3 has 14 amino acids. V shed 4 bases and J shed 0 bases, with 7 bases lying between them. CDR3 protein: CASSSEAAKNIQYF. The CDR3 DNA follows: TGTGCCAGCAGCTCAGAGGCAGCCAAAAACATTCAGTACTTC.

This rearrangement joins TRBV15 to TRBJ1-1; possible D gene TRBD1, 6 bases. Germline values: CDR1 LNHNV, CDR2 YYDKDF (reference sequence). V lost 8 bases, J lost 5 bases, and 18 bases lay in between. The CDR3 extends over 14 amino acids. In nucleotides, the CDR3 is TGTGCCACCTCGATTCTGGGCAGGGGAACTGAAGCTTTCTTT. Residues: CATSILGRGTEAFF. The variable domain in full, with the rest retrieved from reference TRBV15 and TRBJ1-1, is DAMVIQNPRYQVTQFGKPVTLSCSQTLNHNVMYWYQQKSSQAPKLLFHYYDKDFNNEADTPDNFQSRRPNTSFCFLDIRSPGLGDTAMYLCATSILGRGTEAFFGQGTRLTVV.